These 4 T cell receptor beta chains were all obtained from the same sample, sequenced in a study of OX40 agonist ivuxolimab in advanced cancers. Profiled with immunoSEQ multiplex PCR; TCRdb holds only in-frame clones, not every one. This table holds approximately 76,000 clones, about 93% found once. The sequenced sample was CD4+ or CD8+ T cells sorted from blood, obtained in a trial of the OX40 agonist ivuxolimab. These receptors came from an adult with an advanced solid tumor such as melanoma, head and neck, liver or kidney cancer.

In DNA form, the CDR3 reads TGTGCCACCAGTCCGAGGACAGGGGCGCAACTGGGCTACACCTTC. The encoded protein is CATSPRTGAQLGYTF. This sequence joins TRBV15 and TRBJ1-2; 9 positions agree with TRBD1. This CDR3 is built from 15 residues. With 6 bases clipped from V and 8 bases from J, the junction kept 13 bases outside the gene matches. CDR1 and CDR2 (germline): LNHNV, YYDKDF (reference sequence).

The rearrangement uses TRBV9 and TRBJ2-7, with unresolved D. V lost 3 bases to trimming and J lost 6 bases, with 13 bases between them. Germline loops: CDR1 SGDLS, CDR2 YYNGEE. The CDR3 loop spans 13 amino acids. The CDR3 spells CASSDGVAPEQYF. Written as DNA, the CDR3 is TGTGCCAGCAGCGATGGGGTGGCGCCCGAGCAGTACTTC.

About this clone: Without the conserved terminal phenylalanine or tryptophan, this CDR3 likely stems from a read error. The limits of the CDR3 on the DNA are not certain, so only TCRdb's listed CDR3 is given. The chain uses TRBV3-2 and TRBJ2-6; the table's D gene call, TRBD1, was not cross checked with the DNA. TRBV3-2 is classified as a pseudogene. The CDR3 spans 9 residues, counting both ends. CDR3: CASSQLAGT.

The genes are TRBV5-4 and TRBJ2-3, with 7 bases aligning to TRBD1. V lost 5 bases, J lost 3 bases, and 9 bases stayed unmatched. The CDR3 totals 15 residues. Per the germline V gene, CDR1 is SGHNT and CDR2 is YYREEE (reference sequence). The CDR3 nucleotides read TGTGCCAGCAGGGCCGACAGGGACCAGACAGATACGCAGTATTTT. It specifies CASRADRDQTDTQYF.